These 14 T cell receptor beta chains were all obtained from the same sample, sequenced in a study of regulatory T cells in long-lasting Graves disease. Noted time point: newly diagnosed GD, antithyroid drugs for less than 3 months. The TCR library was made from RNA extracted from PBMCs. Investigators prepared the TCR beta libraries by applying iRepertoire HTBI primers and Arm-PCR of CDR3 regions. Each CDR3 protein is one row after TCRdb ran MiXCR on the multiplex PCR reads. The data hold roughly 250,000 distinct CDR3 sequences, with around 18% observed a single time. The sample also formed part of further work on T cells in Graves' hyperthyroidism and ophthalmopathy.

The sample was peripheral blood mononuclear cells (PBMCs), taken at new diagnosis, from a patient treated with antithyroid drugs. Receptors originate from a woman in her 30s with Graves disease.

This chain uses TRBV4-2 with TRBJ2-1; 10 bases are a match to TRBD2. Germline CDR1 is LGHNA and CDR2 is YNFKEQ. V was clipped by 4 bases and J by 9 bases; unmatched bases: 12. The CDR3 sequence is 16 residues long. The CDR3 DNA reads as TGTGCCAGCAGCCCTTTAGCGGGGGGTCTGGGGGTTGAGCAGTTCTTC. Amino acid sequence: CASSPLAGGLGVEQFF.

In this sample, this clonotype turned up many times. The chain links TRBV18 to TRBJ2-1; D ambiguous. The CDR3 has 13 residues. Trimming took 4 bases from V and 3 from J, leaving 7 bases between them. In germline, CDR1 is KGHSH, CDR2 LQKENI. The CDR3 DNA reads as TGTGCCAGCTCACTTTTAAACTACAATGAGCAGTTCTTC. Its translation: CASSLLNYNEQFF.

V is TRBV27 and J is TRBJ2-7, with D perhaps matching TRBD1 or TRBD2 (6 bases each). The CDR3 has 14 residues. Per the germline V gene, CDR1 is MNHEY and CDR2 is SMNVEV (reference sequence). Trimming stripped 2 bases from V and 2 bases from J, with 10 bases between. The CDR3 DNA reads TGTGCCAGCAGTTTAAGGGGGGACCCCTACGAGCAGTACTTC. Encoded protein: CASSLRGDPYEQYF.

As to this clonotype: Possible read error: a much larger clone is one base away. As the CDR3 is not closed by the conserved phenylalanine or tryptophan, this likely results from a read error. V and J are TRBV18 and TRBJ1-4; 8 bases align to TRBD1. After removal of 6 bases from V and 4 bases from J, the junction contained 7 bases not matched to a gene. Germline CDR1 reads KGHSH; CDR2 reads LQKENI. The CDR3 loop spans 15 amino acids. The CDR3 nucleotides are TGTGCCAGCTCCCCCGGACAGGGAGGTAATGAAAAACTGTTTCTT. This sequence encodes CASSPGQGGNEKLFL.

This clonotype has a handful of counts. A clone one base away is much larger, so this may be a read error. The chain combines TRBV5-1 with TRBJ2-1; 8 nucleotides line up with TRBD2. The ends lost 5 bases at V and 6 bases at J; junction bases unmatched: 7. The germline V gene has CDR1 SGHRS and CDR2 YFSETQ. CDR3 length: 14 amino acids. The CDR3 DNA reads as TGCGCCAGCAGGAAAGTCCTAGCGGGCAATGAGCAGTTCTTC. This encodes CASRKVLAGNEQFF.

This clonotype has ten or more counts. In nucleotides, the CDR3 is TGCAGTGCAACCCAGGGTAGCGGGGTAATATCCTACGAGCAGTACTTC. Amino acid sequence: CSATQGSGVISYEQYF. This sequence joins TRBV20-1 and TRBJ2-7, with TRBD2 matching over 8 bases. Germline trimming cut 6 bases from V and 1 base from J; bases unmatched to any gene: 14. CDR1 DFQATT and CDR2 SNEGSKA come from the germline V gene (reference sequence). This CDR3 region has 16 residues.

There are many counts of this clonotype. This sequence joins TRBV7-2 and TRBJ2-5, with 7 bases fitting TRBD2. CDR1 and CDR2 (germline): SGHTA, FQGNSA. V gave up 4 bases and J gave up 1 base; unmatched junction bases: 6. CDR3 length: 15 amino acids. CDR3 in DNA: TGTGCCAGCAGCTCCGGCCGGGGGGTCCAAGAGACCCAGTACTTC. Encoded protein: CASSSGRGVQETQYF.

This chain uses TRBV11-3 with TRBJ2-3; tentative D call: TRBD2 (6 bases). Germline CDR1 reads SGHNT; CDR2 reads YENEEA. Trimming removed 1 base at V and 9 bases at J, with 23 bases between. The CDR3 totals 17 residues. CDR3 nucleotides: TGTGCCAGCAGCTTAGGCGGGGATCCCGGTGCGGTCCCGACGCAGTATTTT. Residues: CASSLGGDPGAVPTQYF.

There are many counts of this clonotype. The chain is built from TRBV5-1 and TRBJ1-2, with D tentatively TRBD1 (5 bases). The germline gives CDR1 SGHRS, CDR2 YFSETQ. The CDR3 runs to 13 residues. V lost 5 bases, J lost 6 bases, and 14 bases lay in between. The CDR3 sequence: CASSTGTGDGYTF. The CDR3 DNA follows: TGCGCCAGCAGTACCGGGACGGGTGATGGCTACACCTTC.

V gene TRBV11-2 combines with J gene TRBJ1-2, with D possibly being TRBD1 (5 bases). The V end lost 0 bases, the J end lost 4 bases, and 12 bases lay between the germline ends. The CDR3 sequence is 15 residues long. Per the germline V gene, CDR1 is SGHAT and CDR2 is FQNNGV. The DNA of the CDR3 is TGTGCCAGCAGCTTAGATGGGGCAGTGCCCTATGGCTACACCTTC. Encoded protein: CASSLDGAVPYGYTF.

The chain links TRBV6-1 to TRBJ1-1; D perhaps matches TRBD1 (5 bases). Germline loops: CDR1 MNHNS, CDR2 SASEGT. V was cut by 4 bases and J by 4 bases, with 10 bases left in between. CDR3 length: 13 amino acids. The CDR3 here is CASSGGGTTEAFF. The CDR3 DNA reads TGTGCCAGCAGTGGGGGGGGGACCACTGAAGCTTTCTTT.

V is TRBV20-1 and J is TRBJ2-2, with 10 bases matching TRBD2. CDR1 and CDR2 (germline): DFQATT, SNEGSKA (reference sequence). V lost 5 bases to trimming and J lost 4 bases; unmatched junction nucleotides: 7. The CDR3 is made up of 15 amino acids. The CDR3 loop reads CSALGSGGVTGELFF. Written as DNA, the CDR3 is TGCAGTGCTTTGGGCAGCGGGGGGGTCACCGGGGAGCTGTTTTTT.

This clonotype was recorded many times. The chain uses TRBV4-1 and TRBJ2-7, with D maybe TRBD2 (5 bases). The CDR3 is made up of 15 amino acids. Between the trimmed V and J ends, which lost 3 bases and 6 bases, there was a span of 18 bases. Germline V CDR1 and CDR2: MGHRA, YSYEKL. The CDR3 DNA reads as TGCGCCAGCAGCCAGATAGGACGGGGTCCTACCGAGCAGTACTTC. This codes for CASSQIGRGPTEQYF.

This clonotype was recorded at least ten times. The V gene is TRBV20-1, the J gene TRBJ1-1; D is perhaps TRBD1 (5 bases). With 3 bases removed from V and 0 bases from J, the gap between germline ends came to 11 bases. The CDR3 length is 14 residues. Germline lookup yields CDR1 DFQATT and CDR2 SNEGSKA (reference sequence). This CDR3 is CSARVGTLNTEAFF. The DNA of the CDR3 is TGCAGTGCTAGGGTCGGGACTCTGAACACTGAAGCTTTCTTT.